This T cell receptor (beta chain) was documented in a study of siplizumab effects on memory and regulatory T cells. The CDR3 runs to 12 residues. Germline CDR1 is MGHDK and CDR2 is SYGVNS. J lost 11 bases, V lost 5 bases, and 7 bases had no gene match. Approximately 10^5 TCR templates underwent assay in every sample. Using immunoSEQ multiplex PCR, the repertoire was profiled, and TCRdb retains in-frame clones only, with some absent. The table shows about 110,000 clones, with 80% to 95% occurring only once. The TCR comes from a human donor in good health. This chain links TRBV25-1 with TRBJ2-3; 7 nucleotides match TRBD2. Material for sequencing was CD4+ T cells sorted from blood. CDR3 region: CASSPGGSGQYF. The CDR3 nucleotides are TGTGCCAGCAGTCCGGGGGGTAGCGGGCAGTATTTT.